The T cell receptor (beta chain) under discussion was sequenced for a study of beta chain features in type 1 diabetes. Study details: Healthy donors resembled patients in age, gender and cell yields.

A word on this clone: Its antigen is unknown.

Study-wide results and caveats: Shortening that was moderate but significant affected the TCRB CDR3s of Type 1 diabetes patients in all four CD4+ subsets.

The CDR3 runs 14 residues. The germline CDR1 and CDR2 sequences are WNHNN and SYGVQD (reference sequence). Trimming left V 2 bases short and J 7 bases short, with 9 bases between. Of the isolated RNA, all was reverse transcribed, and so the sequenced material was expressed TCRB transcripts. Clones were sequenced by immunoSEQ multiplex PCR, and TCRdb holds only the in-frame ones, with some missing. The sample carries more than 120,000 clones, approximately 13% recorded once. This TCR derives from a man aged 18 to 30 with type 1 diabetes. Sequenced sample: central memory CD4+ T cells from blood. The rearrangement uses TRBV10-1 and TRBJ1-6; weak D call: TRBD1 (5 bases). CDR3 DNA: TGCGCCAGCAGTGAGGGGACGTCCAATTCACCCCTCCACTTT. Protein product: CASSEGTSNSPLHF.